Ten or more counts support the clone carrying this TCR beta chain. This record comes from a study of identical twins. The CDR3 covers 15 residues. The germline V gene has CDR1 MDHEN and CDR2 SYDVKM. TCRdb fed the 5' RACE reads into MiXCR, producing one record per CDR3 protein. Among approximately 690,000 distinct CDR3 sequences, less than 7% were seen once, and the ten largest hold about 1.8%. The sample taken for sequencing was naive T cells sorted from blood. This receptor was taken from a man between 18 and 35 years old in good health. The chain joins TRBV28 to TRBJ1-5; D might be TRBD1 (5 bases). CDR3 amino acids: CSSTSRWGSNQPQHF. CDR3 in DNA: TGTTCAAGCACCTCCCGGTGGGGGAGCAATCAGCCCCAGCATTTT.